These T cell receptor beta chains were read from a single sample in a study of graft-versus-host responses after intestinal transplantation. The table came from immunoSEQ multiplex PCR; TCRdb's copy has only in-frame clones and leaves some out. This repertoire shows about 130,000 clones, 85% to 95% found once; its top ten account for over 0.15%. Antigen specificity for these receptors is unknown. Specimen: unstimulated CD4+ T cells sorted from spleen or lymph node cells, collected before intestinal transplant. The source is a human donor who received an intestinal transplant. Both conserved end residues are part of each CDR3. The D gene is left open where the match is weak. Clone sizes are given selectively: once, few, many, or a class where the clone is expanded.

v_call	clone_size	j_call	cdr3_length	d_call	cdr3_aa	cdr3_nt
TRBV5-1	once	TRBJ2-3	14	.	CASSSGVGTDTQYF	TGCGCCAGCAGCTCAGGGGTAGGCACAGATACGCAGTATTTT
TRBV5-1	.	TRBJ2-3	11	.	CASSDRDTQYF	TGCGCCAGCAGTGACCGAGATACGCAGTATTTT
TRBV11-3	.	TRBJ1-1	13	.	CASSEIRNTEAFF	TGTGCCAGCAGCGAAATCAGAAACACTGAAGCTTTCTTT
TRBV6-5	.	TRBJ1-5	12	.	CASRVSNQPQHF	TGTGCCAGCAGAGTCTCGAATCAGCCCCAGCATTTT
TRBV5-1	.	TRBJ2-5	15	TRBD2	CASRVTLAGVETQYF	TGCGCCAGCCGAGTAACCCTAGCGGGGGTCGAGACCCAGTACTTC
TRBV5-1	.	TRBJ2-3	15	TRBD2	CASSRGGGAGDTQYF	TGCGCCAGCAGCCGGGGCGGGGGGGCTGGAGATACGCAGTATTTT
TRBV5-1	.	TRBJ1-5	16	TRBD1	CASSLGGTDSNQPQHF	TGCGCCAGCAGCTTGGGGGGGACAGATAGCAATCAGCCCCAGCATTTT
TRBV19	.	TRBJ2-1	11	.	CASSMANEQFF	TGTGCCAGTAGTATGGCCAATGAGCAGTTCTTC
TRBV14	.	TRBJ1-1	16	TRBD1	CASSQDLVGTGREAFF	TGTGCCAGCAGCCAAGATCTTGTGGGGACAGGGAGAGAAGCTTTCTTT
TRBV6-6	.	TRBJ1-2	14	.	CASSYLAGAYGYTF	TGTGCCAGCAGTTATTTGGCAGGGGCCTATGGCTACACCTTC
TRBV5-1	.	TRBJ1-1	14	.	CASSNNIQNTEAFF	TGCGCCAGCAGCAATAACATACAGAACACTGAAGCTTTCTTT
TRBV15	.	TRBJ1-1	15	TRBD1	CATSRSRTGFSEAFF	TGTGCCACCAGCAGAAGTCGGACAGGGTTCTCTGAAGCTTTCTTT
TRBV6-5	.	TRBJ2-1	16	TRBD2	CASSYSKRGGRDEQFF	TGTGCCAGCAGTTACTCAAAGCGGGGGGGCCGCGATGAGCAGTTCTTC
TRBV7-9	once	TRBJ1-2	11	.	CASSSAIGYTF	TGTGCCAGCAGCTCAGCAATTGGCTACACCTTC
TRBV7-3	.	TRBJ2-4	13	.	CASAAGAKNIQYF	TGTGCCAGCGCCGCGGGGGCCAAAAACATTCAGTACTTC
TRBV6-6	once	TRBJ2-5	12	.	CASSNPSGTQYF	TGTGCCAGCAGTAATCCCTCTGGGACCCAGTACTTC
TRBV19	.	TRBJ1-6	16	TRBD1	CASSSGGSSYNSPLHF	TGTGCCAGTAGTTCAGGGGGGAGCTCCTATAATTCACCCCTCCACTTT
TRBV5-8	.	TRBJ1-5	17	.	CASSLYEGVNSNQPQHF	TGTGCCAGCAGCTTGTATGAGGGGGTGAATAGCAATCAGCCCCAGCATTTT
TRBV7-9	.	TRBJ1-2	15	.	CASSPTPGRIHGYTF	TGTGCCAGCAGCCCTACCCCGGGACGAATTCACGGCTACACCTTC
TRBV7-3	.	TRBJ1-1	13	.	CASSPTENTEAFF	TGTGCCAGCAGCCCCACAGAGAACACTGAAGCTTTCTTT
TRBV11-2	.	TRBJ1-6	14	.	CASSLTVYNSPLHF	TGTGCCAGCAGCTTAACGGTTTATAATTCACCCCTCCACTTT
TRBV9	.	TRBJ1-1	14	.	CASSVDPQGTEAFF	TGTGCCAGCAGCGTAGACCCCCAGGGGACTGAAGCTTTCTTT
TRBV5-1	.	TRBJ2-5	14	.	CASSFAGWGETQYF	TGCGCCAGCAGCTTTGCAGGGTGGGGAGAGACCCAGTACTTC
TRBV19	.	TRBJ2-7	12	.	CASSIEGSEQYF	TGTGCCAGTAGTATAGAAGGGTCCGAGCAGTACTTC
TRBV5-1	.	TRBJ2-1	13	.	CASSLRVNNEQFF	TGCGCCAGCAGCCTCAGGGTCAACAATGAGCAGTTCTTC
TRBV5-4	.	TRBJ1-2	13	TRBD1	CASSRDRGYGYTF	TGTGCCAGCAGCCGGGACAGGGGGTACGGCTACACCTTC
TRBV11-2	.	TRBJ2-5	16	.	CASSLLQSSGQETQYF	TGTGCCAGCAGCTTACTGCAATCAAGCGGGCAAGAGACCCAGTACTTC
TRBV5-4	once	TRBJ2-7	14	.	CASSPDSISYEQYF	TGTGCCAGCAGCCCCGACAGCATTTCCTACGAGCAGTACTTC
TRBV5-1	.	TRBJ2-1	15	TRBD1	CASSFDRVSYNEQFF	TGCGCCAGCAGCTTTGACAGGGTTTCCTACAATGAGCAGTTCTTC
TRBV6-6	.	TRBJ2-3	16	TRBD1	CASSYGDRVNPDTQYF	TGTGCCAGCAGTTACGGGGACAGGGTAAATCCAGATACGCAGTATTTT
TRBV5-1	.	TRBJ2-2	15	.	CASSATVTNTGELFF	TGCGCCAGCAGCGCGACAGTGACGAACACCGGGGAGCTGTTTTTT
TRBV19	few	TRBJ1-2	13	.	CASSSQGPYGYTF	TGTGCCAGTAGTTCTCAGGGTCCCTATGGCTACACCTTC
TRBV7-8	once	TRBJ2-7	17	TRBD2	CASSSGGLAGAHYEQYF	TGTGCCAGCAGCTCGGGAGGACTAGCGGGGGCTCATTACGAGCAGTACTTC
TRBV6-5	.	TRBJ1-1	15	.	CASSYSWEGPTEAFF	TGTGCCAGCAGTTACTCCTGGGAGGGTCCCACTGAAGCTTTCTTT
TRBV30	.	TRBJ2-5	12	.	CAWSVLAETQYF	TGTGCCTGGAGTGTACTAGCTGAGACCCAGTACTTC
TRBV20-1	.	TRBJ2-5	10	.	CSALLETQYF	TGCAGTGCCCTTCTAGAGACCCAGTACTTC
TRBV19	.	TRBJ2-3	16	TRBD2	CASGLWAAGGTDTQYF	TGTGCCAGTGGGCTGTGGGCAGCGGGGGGCACAGATACGCAGTATTTT
TRBV7-9	once	TRBJ2-2	17	TRBD1	CASSFSSTGGNTGELFF	TGTGCCAGCAGCTTCAGTTCGACAGGGGGAAACACCGGGGAGCTGTTTTTT
TRBV25-1	.	TRBJ1-3	16	.	CASGSGPGSSGNTIYF	TGTGCCAGCGGCTCAGGACCGGGAAGCTCTGGAAACACCATATATTTT
TRBV5-5	few	TRBJ1-4	14	.	CASTLASTNEKLFF	TGTGCCAGCACCCTCGCCTCAACCAATGAAAAACTGTTTTTT
TRBV5-6	.	TRBJ2-7	16	TRBD1	CASSTLGARTGNWQYF	TGTGCCAGCAGCACCCTAGGCGCCAGGACAGGGAATTGGCAGTACTTC
TRBV7-6	.	TRBJ1-4	15	TRBD1	CASSLATGRGEKLFF	TGTGCCAGCAGCTTAGCGACAGGGCGGGGGGAAAAACTGTTTTTT
TRBV6-1	.	TRBJ1-2	13	.	CASSEVQLYGYTF	TGTGCCAGCAGTGAAGTACAGCTGTATGGCTACACCTTC
TRBV2	.	TRBJ1-4	11	.	CASSEAGQAFF	TGTGCCAGCAGTGAAGCGGGCCAAGCGTTTTTT